These 11 T cell receptor beta chains came from one sample sequenced in a study of Tregs in tolerant kidney transplant recipients. The repertoire was sequenced with immunoSEQ multiplex PCR; TCRdb's copy has only in-frame clones and lacks some. The sample gives around 230,000 clones, 65% to 85% of which show up once; around 0.64% is in the top ten. Sequenced: CD4+ T cells from blood. These receptors all stem from a human donor in good health.

The chain joins TRBV11-2 to TRBJ2-5; 10 bases fit TRBD1. The germline V gene encodes CDR1 SGHAT and CDR2 FQNNGV. The CDR3 covers 16 residues. The V gene end was trimmed by 0 bases and the J gene end by 11 bases; junction bases not matched to a gene: 12. The CDR3 coding sequence is TGTGCCAGCAGCTTAGATCTCGTGACAGGGGGCTACCCACAGTACTTC. Encoded protein: CASSLDLVTGGYPQYF.

The chain couples TRBV30 to TRBJ1-2; weak D call: TRBD1 (5 bases). Germline assignment: CDR1 GTSNPN and CDR2 SVGIG (reference sequence). The CDR3 has 13 amino acids. Trimming stripped 3 bases from V and 4 bases from J, with 12 bases between. Here the CDR3 DNA reads TGTGCCTGGAGCGCGGGACGGATCTATGGCTACACCTTC. This gives the protein CAWSAGRIYGYTF.

This sequence joins TRBV11-2 and TRBJ1-2; unclear D gene. CDR1 is SGHAT and CDR2 is FQNNGV in the germline V gene. The CDR3 runs 13 residues. The V gene lost 5 bases and the J gene lost 2 bases, with 9 bases spanning the gap. The CDR3 loop is CASSRGLNYGYTF. The CDR3 DNA reads TGTGCCAGCAGCCGAGGGTTGAACTATGGCTACACCTTC.

The chain joins TRBV7-9 to TRBJ1-2; weak D call: TRBD1 (5 bases). Between the trimmed V and J ends, which lost 2 bases and 1 base, there was a span of 8 bases. Germline V gene sequence: CDR1 SEHNR, CDR2 FQNEAQ (reference sequence). This CDR3 is 14 amino acids long. The CDR3 reads CASSLRQFNYGYTF. The CDR3 nucleotides read TGTGCCAGCAGCTTAAGACAGTTTAACTATGGCTACACCTTC.

The J gene is TRBJ1-2, the V gene TRBV7-9, with 7 bases lining up with TRBD1. The J segment lost 6 bases and the V segment lost 7 bases, leaving 5 bases of the junction unmatched. Germline assignment: CDR1 SEHNR and CDR2 FQNEAQ (reference sequence). The CDR3 length is 12 residues. The CDR3 nucleotides read TGTGCCAGCATAACAGGGGCGCATGGCTACACCTTC. This encodes CASITGAHGYTF.

This chain connects TRBV6-5 to TRBJ2-7; TRBD2 matches 7 bases. With V trimmed by 0 bases and J by 4 bases, 9 bases remained unmatched. Germline CDR1 MNHEY, CDR2 SVGAGI. The CDR3 contains 16 residues. In DNA form, the CDR3 reads TGTGCCAGCAGTTACTCGAGCAGGGCTAGCGGATACGAGCAGTACTTC. This codes for CASSYSSRASGYEQYF.

The J gene is TRBJ1-2, the V gene TRBV7-2; D is possibly TRBD1 (6 bases). CDR1 SGHTA and CDR2 FQGNSA come from the germline V gene. Trimming pared 5 bases from V and 0 bases from J, leaving 13 bases between. The CDR3 is made up of 15 amino acids. CDR3 residues: CASSLTGTSNYGYTF. The CDR3 DNA sequence: TGTGCCAGCAGCCTGACAGGTACCTCTAACTATGGCTACACCTTC. Together with reference TRBV7-2 and TRBJ1-2, the CDR3 gives the full variable domain: GAGVSQSPSNKVTEKGKDVELRCDPISGHTALYWYRQSLGQGLEFLIYFQGNSAPDKSGLPSDRFSAERTGGSVSTLTIQRTQQEDSAVYLCASSLTGTSNYGYTFGSGTRLTVV.

A single count supports this clone. This chain connects TRBV5-4 to TRBJ2-5; unclear D gene. CDR1 is SGHNT, CDR2 YYREEE, per germline (reference sequence). Trimming cost V 2 bases and J 1 base, with 6 bases left between them. This CDR3 contains 13 residues. CDR3 in amino acids: CASSLAPQETQYF. In nucleotides, the CDR3 is TGTGCCAGCAGCTTAGCTCCCCAAGAGACCCAGTACTTC. Full variable domain (missing parts from reference TRBV5-4 and TRBJ2-5): ETGVTQSPTHLIKTRGQQVTLRCSSQSGHNTVSWYQQALGQGPQFIFQYYREEENGRGNFPPRFSGLQFPNYSSELNVNALELDDSALYLCASSLAPQETQYFGPGTRLLVL.

With regard to this clone: This CDR3 is also generated by other DNA sequences in the sample. This chain joins TRBV6-1 and TRBJ1-3; D uncertain. The length of the CDR3 is 14 residues. Trimming left V 0 bases short and J 7 bases short, with 10 bases between. Germline V lookup: CDR1 MNHNS, CDR2 SASEGT. The chain's CDR3 is CASSEAWGGNTIYF. CDR3 sequence (DNA): TGTGCCAGCAGTGAAGCGTGGGGAGGGAACACCATATATTTT.

The chain employs TRBV11-2 and TRBJ2-5; 10 nucleotides line up with TRBD2. Trimming at V came to 4 bases and at J to 4 bases, leaving 12 bases not matched to a gene. Germline V gene lookup returns CDR1 SGHAT and CDR2 FQNNGV. The CDR3 runs 17 residues. The CDR3 loop is CASSSKLGLAGAETQYF. CDR3 DNA sequence: TGTGCCAGCAGCTCCAAATTGGGGCTAGCGGGAGCAGAGACCCAGTACTTC. Variable domain in full (rest from reference TRBV11-2 and TRBJ2-5): EAGVAQSPRYKIIEKRQSVAFWCNPISGHATLYWYQQILGQGPKLLIQFQNNGVVDDSQLPKDRFSAERLKGVDSTLKIQPAKLEDSAVYLCASSSKLGLAGAETQYFGPGTRLLVL.

This chain links TRBV5-6 with TRBJ2-1; 10 positions agree with TRBD2. This CDR3 has 17 amino acids. Trimming took 1 base from V and 4 from J; bases not matched to a gene: 8. CDR1 is SGHDT and CDR2 is YYEEEE in the germline V gene. The CDR3 DNA follows: TGTGCCAGCAGCTTGTACACCCTAGCGGGGGTATACAATGAGCAGTTCTTC. The encoded protein is CASSLYTLAGVYNEQFF.